These T cell receptor beta chains were read from a single sample in a study of T cells in Graves' hyperthyroidism and ophthalmopathy. MiXCR, applied by TCRdb to the multiplex PCR reads, yields one record per CDR3 protein. Of around 250,000 distinct CDR3 sequences in the sample, roughly 17% are singletons; the top ten hold about 29%. The sample was blood. The receptors here all came from a woman aged 18-30 years with Graves' ophthalmopathy. CDR3s include the opening cysteine and the closing phenylalanine or tryptophan. The D gene is left open where the match is weak. Some rows have no size entry. The others give once, few or many, or a class for an expanded clone.

>many|TRBJ2-7|TRBD1|TRBV6-1
CASSPTGGYEQYF
TGTGCCAGCAGCCCAACAGGGGGCTACGAGCAGTACTTC
>few|TRBJ2-5|TRBD2|TRBV28
CASSLVAVSGGRETQYF
TGTGCCAGCAGTTTAGTGGCGGTTAGCGGGGGGAGGGAGACCCAGTACTTC
>NA|TRBJ1-4|NA|TRBV5-1
CASSLVRGEKLFF
TGCGCCAGCAGCTTGGTTAGGGGCGAAAAACTGTTTTTT
>many|TRBJ1-1|NA|TRBV20-1
CSATGSGTEAFF
TGCAGTGCAACAGGGTCGGGCACTGAAGCTTTCTTT
>NA|TRBJ1-2|TRBD1|TRBV20-1
CSARPPDRAVGYTF
TGCAGTGCTAGACCGCCGGACAGGGCAGTCGGCTACACCTTC
>many|TRBJ1-1|TRBD1|TRBV7-9
CASSPGQGAPFEAFF
TGTGCCAGCAGCCCGGGACAGGGGGCTCCATTTGAAGCTTTCTTT
>many|TRBJ2-3|NA|TRBV3-1
CASSQEPIWDTQYF
TGTGCCAGCAGCCAAGAGCCGATTTGGGATACGCAGTATTTT
>many|TRBJ2-3|TRBD2|TRBV12-3/TRBV12-4
CASSYNLAGVLDTQYF
TGTGCCAGCAGTTATAACCTAGCGGGGGTGTTGGATACGCAGTATTTT
>many|TRBJ2-1|NA|TRBV11-2
CASSFTSTYNEQFF
TGTGCCAGCAGCTTTACTTCCACCTACAATGAGCAGTTCTTC
>NA|TRBJ2-1|TRBD2|TRBV7-9
CASSFVTSGIRYNEQFF
TGTGCCAGCAGCTTCGTGACTAGCGGGATTAGGTACAATGAGCAGTTCTTC
>many|TRBJ2-1|TRBD2|TRBV7-9
CASSPPAVGGFIYNEQFF
TGTGCCAGCAGCCCCCCGGCCGTCGGGGGGTTTATCTACAATGAGCAGTTCTTC
>many|TRBJ1-6|NA|TRBV19
CASSTRTERMRGAPLHF
TGTGCCAGTAGTACCCGGACGGAGCGCATGAGAGGGGCACCCCTCCACTTT
>few|TRBJ2-7|NA|TRBV20-1
CSEWSGVEQYF
TGCAGTGAATGGTCCGGGGTCGAGCAGTACTTC
>few|TRBJ1-5|TRBD1|TRBV12-5
CASGIDRAQPQHF
TGTGCTAGTGGTATAGACAGGGCTCAGCCCCAGCATTTT
>many|TRBJ1-2|TRBD1|TRBV20-1
CSATRQGDGYTF
TGCAGTGCTACAAGACAGGGGGATGGCTACACCTTC
>many|TRBJ2-3|TRBD2|TRBV29-1
CSVEGGLAGGPDTQYF
TGCAGCGTTGAAGGGGGACTAGCGGGAGGGCCAGATACGCAGTATTTT
>NA|TRBJ2-3|TRBD1|TRBV11-2
CASSFTGTGIRTTDTQYF
TGTGCCAGCAGCTTCACCGGGACAGGGATTCGTACCACAGATACGCAGTATTTT
>many|TRBJ1-2|TRBD1|TRBV7-9
CASSVPGGGGYGYTF
TGTGCCAGCAGCGTCCCGGGAGGGGGCGGCTATGGCTACACCTTC
>NA|TRBJ2-2|NA|TRBV20-1
CSARSGALDTGELFF
TGCAGTGCTAGATCAGGGGCCTTGGACACCGGGGAGCTGTTTTTT
>many|TRBJ1-6|TRBD1|TRBV5-1
CASSVQGAGVNSPLHF
TGCGCCAGCAGCGTTCAGGGGGCAGGGGTTAATTCACCCCTCCACTTT
>NA|TRBJ1-2|TRBD1|TRBV11-3
CASSLNPGQGKGGYTF
TGTGCCAGCAGCTTGAATCCGGGACAGGGGAAAGGTGGCTACACCTTC
>many|TRBJ2-7|TRBD2|TRBV12-3/TRBV12-4
CASREPGLAGGPLGEQYF
TGTGCCAGCAGAGAGCCGGGACTAGCGGGAGGGCCTCTTGGCGAGCAGTACTTC
>many|TRBJ2-3|NA|TRBV7-9
CAIGLGAADTQYF
TGTGCCATAGGATTAGGGGCGGCAGATACGCAGTATTTT
>many|TRBJ2-2|NA|TRBV2
CATQFGFNTGELFF
TGTGCCACCCAGTTCGGGTTTAACACCGGGGAGCTGTTTTTT
>NA|TRBJ2-3|NA|TRBV20-1
CSAQRDSTDTQYF
TGCAGTGCTCAGAGGGACAGCACAGATACGCAGTATTTT
>NA|TRBJ1-6|NA|TRBV10-1
CASRARGPDSPLHF
TGCGCCAGCAGAGCCAGGGGTCCGGATTCACCCCTCCACTTT